The source of this T cell receptor beta chain is a study of T cells in localized non-small cell lung cancer. A remark on this clone: The antigen is unknown.

This CDR3 has 15 residues. Germline loops: CDR1 SGHNT, CDR2 YYREEE (reference sequence). Trimming stripped 3 bases from V and 2 bases from J, with 14 bases between. Generated by immunoSEQ multiplex PCR, the TCRdb table keeps only in-frame clones and is missing some. The sample records about 26,000 clones, 81% being singletons. Study results and caveats: The highest T cell clonality was in uninvolved adjacent lung, above tumor. Because sequencing included only one region (of the tumor), heterogeneity remains possible. Adjacent lung exhibited a median of 57 among the 100 most abundant tumor clones. Longer overall survival associated with higher blood T cell density; shorter survival with higher adjacent-lung clonality.

The chain uses TRBV5-4 and TRBJ2-5; D is possibly TRBD1 or TRBD2 (6 bases each). The input for sequencing was peripheral blood, taken before any cancer treatment. The TCR was taken from a man aged 40 to 69 with stage III squamous cell lung carcinoma. As DNA, the CDR3 is TGTGCCAGCAGCTCCCCGGGGGCCCTTCAAGAGACCCAGTACTTC. Protein: CASSSPGALQETQYF. The full variable domain, completed using reference TRBV5-4 and TRBJ2-5, is ETGVTQSPTHLIKTRGQQVTLRCSSQSGHNTVSWYQQALGQGPQFIFQYYREEENGRGNFPPRFSGLQFPNYSSELNVNALELDDSALYLCASSSPGALQETQYFGPGTRLLVL.